The rows below give T cell receptor beta chains drawn from one sample of a study of response to subunit inactivated influenza vaccine. TCRdb reprocessed the RT-PCR reads via MiXCR and lists one record per CDR3 protein. The sample has around 320,000 distinct CDR3 sequences; 22% are singletons. The input for sequencing was PBMCs from blood, taken around 22 months after vaccination. Receptors originate from a man between 50 and 69 years old who received an inactivated influenza vaccine. The CDR3 runs from the conserved cysteine through the conserved F or W. The order of the fields is D gene, J gene, V gene, clone size, CDR3 protein, CDR3 DNA. A D gene is named only where the DNA matches it firmly. Size is omitted from some rows. Given values are once, few, many or a class for expanded clones.

TRBD2,TRBJ2-1,TRBV15,-,CATSRFGGADEQFF,TGTGCCACCAGCAGATTCGGGGGGGCCGATGAGCAGTTCTTC
-,TRBJ1-1,TRBV20-1,few,CSARVISSGVTEAFF,TGCAGTGCTAGAGTGATCAGCTCGGGGGTCACTGAAGCTTTCTTT
TRBD1,TRBJ1-5,TRBV20-1,-,CSAPYQQGRNQPQHF,TGCAGTGCTCCTTATCAACAGGGGAGGAATCAGCCCCAGCATTTT
TRBD2,TRBJ2-3,TRBV29-1,few,CSVEDVERGGRTDTQYF,TGCAGCGTTGAAGATGTTGAGCGGGGGGGCCGTACAGATACGCAGTATTTT
TRBD2,TRBJ2-7,TRBV29-1,-,CSVEGGQGGLSYEQYF,TGCAGCGTTGAAGGTGGGCAGGGAGGGTTGTCCTACGAGCAGTACTTC
-,TRBJ2-3,TRBV7-2,-,CASSLVGRGAIADTQYF,TGTGCCAGCAGCTTAGTGGGTCGGGGGGCGATCGCAGATACGCAGTATTTT
-,TRBJ1-1,TRBV4-1,-,CASSQVAGAPEAFF,TGCGCCAGCAGCCAAGTAGCCGGTGCCCCTGAAGCTTTCTTT
-,TRBJ1-1,TRBV5-1,-,CASSSAVGGQGTEAFF,TGCGCCAGCAGCTCCGCGGTGGGGGGGCAAGGCACTGAAGCTTTCTTT
TRBD2,TRBJ2-1,TRBV20-1,-,CSAVSGRGYNEQFF,TGCAGTGCCGTTAGCGGGAGGGGGTATAATGAGCAGTTCTTC
-,TRBJ1-2,TRBV7-9,-,CASLASYGYTF,TGTGCCAGCCTAGCCAGCTATGGCTACACCTTC
-,TRBJ1-3,TRBV4-3,many,CASSQDGGTGNTIYF,TGCGCCAGCAGCCAAGATGGCGGTACTGGAAACACCATATATTTT
-,TRBJ1-1,TRBV20-1,few,CSAVIGFWDTEAFF,TGCAGTGCTGTAATAGGATTTTGGGACACTGAAGCTTTCTTT
-,TRBJ1-1,TRBV7-9,few,CASSLHQDLWRNTEAFF,TGTGCCAGCAGCCTCCATCAGGATCTCTGGAGAAACACTGAAGCTTTCTTT
-,TRBJ2-3,TRBV29-1,few,CSVLARSDTQYF,TGCAGCGTGCTTGCCAGGTCAGATACGCAGTATTTT
-,TRBJ1-1,TRBV12-3/TRBV12-4,many,CASSPGGRGSEAFF,TGTGCCAGCAGTCCCGGTGGCAGGGGATCTGAAGCTTTCTTT
-,TRBJ1-1,TRBV5-1,many,CASSLEGPNTEAFF,TGCGCCAGCAGCTTGGAGGGCCCGAACACTGAAGCTTTCTTT
-,TRBJ2-2,TRBV20-1,-,CSASPGVRSGELFF,TGCAGTGCTAGTCCGGGGGTACGGTCCGGGGAGCTGTTTTTT
TRBD1,TRBJ2-5,TRBV12-3/TRBV12-4,few,CASSYNPGTVKETQYF,TGTGCCAGCAGTTACAACCCAGGGACAGTCAAAGAGACCCAGTACTTC
TRBD2,TRBJ2-3,TRBV20-1,few,CSARDISGTSTDTQYF,TGCAGTGCTAGAGATATAAGCGGGACTAGCACAGATACGCAGTATTTT
-,TRBJ1-2,TRBV20-1,-,CSVRGKRANYGYTF,TGCAGTGTGCGGGGGAAGAGGGCTAACTATGGCTACACCTTC
-,TRBJ2-1,TRBV7-8,few,CASSLSHRGNEQFF,TGTGCCAGCAGCTTATCCCACCGTGGCAATGAGCAGTTCTTC
TRBD1,TRBJ2-7,TRBV25-1,-,CASSEGARAEQYF,TGTGCCAGCAGCGAGGGGGCGAGGGCCGAGCAGTACTTC
-,TRBJ1-1,TRBV20-1,few,CSALGLVNTEAFF,TGCAGTGCTCTGGGGCTCGTGAACACTGAAGCTTTCTTT
TRBD1,TRBJ1-2,TRBV2,few,CASSEFVGQGAPGYTF,TGTGCCAGCAGTGAATTTGTCGGACAGGGGGCGCCCGGCTACACCTTC
TRBD2,TRBJ2-1,TRBV29-1,-,CSVAGLAMVEQFF,TGCAGCGTGGCGGGACTAGCGATGGTCGAGCAGTTCTTC
-,TRBJ2-1,TRBV4-2,few,CASSQDRLGSGQFF,TGTGCCAGCAGCCAAGATCGACTGGGATCCGGGCAGTTCTTC
-,TRBJ1-3,TRBV6-7,-,CASSYSTCGSKTLFSGNTIYF,TGTGCCAGCAGTTACTCGACTTGTGGATCCAAAACCCTCTTCTCTGGAAACACCATATATTTT
-,TRBJ2-5,TRBV20-1,-,CSARQQRYQETQYF,TGCAGTGCTAGACAGCAAAGATACCAAGAGACCCAGTACTTC
TRBD1,TRBJ2-7,TRBV20-1,-,CSAGGVYEQYF,TGCAGTGCAGGGGGCGTCTACGAGCAGTACTTC
-,TRBJ1-1,TRBV4-3,-,CASSQDNTNTEAFF,TGCGCCAGCAGCCAAGACAACACCAACACTGAAGCTTTCTTT
-,TRBJ1-1,TRBV3-1,many,CASSWGRTEAFF,TGTGCCAGCAGCTGGGGGAGGACTGAAGCTTTCTTT
-,TRBJ2-1,TRBV20-1,many,CSASRGNEQFF,TGCAGTGCTAGTAGGGGGAATGAGCAGTTCTTC
-,TRBJ2-7,TRBV11-2,-,CASSHFGGDRVF,TGTGCCAGCAGCCACTTCGGCGGGGACCGGGTCTTC
-,TRBJ2-1,TRBV29-1,-,CSVGKMGGYNEQFF,TGCAGCGTTGGAAAGATGGGTGGCTACAATGAGCAGTTCTTC
-,TRBJ1-2,TRBV7-9,-,CASSLGRDPRDYGYTF,TGTGCCAGCAGCTTGGGCCGGGATCCCAGGGACTATGGCTACACCTTC
-,TRBJ2-3,TRBV7-7,few,CASSSTGRDTQYF,TGTGCTAGCAGTTCAACAGGGAGAGATACGCAGTATTTT
-,TRBJ1-5,TRBV7-2,-,CASSRAYSNQPQHF,TGTGCCAGCAGCAGAGCGTATAGCAATCAGCCCCAGCATTTT
TRBD1,TRBJ1-2,TRBV6-2/TRBV6-3,-,CATTSRRTGHGYTF,TGTGCCACCACATCCAGAAGGACAGGGCACGGCTACACCTTC
-,TRBJ1-5,TRBV10-2,-,CASSERGTGPQHF,TGCGCCAGCAGTGAACGGGGTACAGGGCCCCAGCATTTT
-,TRBJ2-1,TRBV6-2/TRBV6-3,few,CASRSLPGRGGRVREQFF,TGTGCCAGCAGGTCACTACCCGGTAGGGGGGGCAGGGTACGTGAGCAGTTCTTC
TRBD1,TRBJ1-1,TRBV28,many,CASSSPDRRNTEAFF,TGTGCCAGCAGTTCTCCGGACAGGAGGAACACTGAAGCTTTCTTT
-,TRBJ2-5,TRBV12-3/TRBV12-4,few,CASSLRVSQETQYF,TGTGCCAGCAGCCTCAGGGTTAGCCAAGAGACCCAGTACTTC
-,TRBJ2-3,TRBV11-2,once,CASSPIPLAPTLEADTQYF,TGTGCCAGCAGCCCGATACCTCTAGCGCCAACGTTAGAAGCAGATACGCAGTATTTT
-,TRBJ1-3,TRBV6-5,few,CASSYSGGVGNTIYF,TGTGCCAGCAGTTACTCCGGGGGTGTTGGAAACACCATATATTTT
TRBD2,TRBJ2-1,TRBV28,-,CASSPVGAGEGETFF,TGTGCCAGCAGCCCCGTTGGAGCGGGAGAGGGGGAGACGTTCTTC